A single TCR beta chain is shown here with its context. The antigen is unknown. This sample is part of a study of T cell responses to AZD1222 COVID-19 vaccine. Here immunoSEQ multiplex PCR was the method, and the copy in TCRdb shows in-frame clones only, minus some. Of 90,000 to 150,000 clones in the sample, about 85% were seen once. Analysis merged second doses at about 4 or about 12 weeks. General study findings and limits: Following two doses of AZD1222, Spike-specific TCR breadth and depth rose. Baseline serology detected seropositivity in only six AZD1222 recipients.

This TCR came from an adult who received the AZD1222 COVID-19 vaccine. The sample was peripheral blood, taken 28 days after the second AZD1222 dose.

CDR3 sequence: CASSLGPGKGCYGYTF. The CDR3 nucleotides read TGTGCCAGCAGCTTAGGGCCCGGGAAGGGATGCTATGGCTACACCTTC. The genes are TRBV7-7 and TRBJ1-2; no clear D. Germline V gene data show CDR1 as SSHAT and CDR2 as FNYEAQ (reference sequence). Trimming cost V 1 base and J 4 bases, with 16 bases left between them. The CDR3 length is 16 residues.